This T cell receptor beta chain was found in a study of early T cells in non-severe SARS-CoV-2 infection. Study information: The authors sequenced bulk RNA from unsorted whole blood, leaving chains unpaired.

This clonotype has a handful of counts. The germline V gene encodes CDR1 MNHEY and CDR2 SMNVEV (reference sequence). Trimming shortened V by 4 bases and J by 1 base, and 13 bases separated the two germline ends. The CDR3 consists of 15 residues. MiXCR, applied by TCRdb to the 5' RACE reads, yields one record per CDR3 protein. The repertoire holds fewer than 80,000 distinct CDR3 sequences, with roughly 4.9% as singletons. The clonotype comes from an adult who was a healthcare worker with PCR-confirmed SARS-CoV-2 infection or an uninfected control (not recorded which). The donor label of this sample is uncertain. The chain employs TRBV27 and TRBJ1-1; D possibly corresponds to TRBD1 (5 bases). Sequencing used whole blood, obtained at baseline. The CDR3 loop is CASSWDPTANTEAFF. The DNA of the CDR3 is TGTGCCAGCAGTTGGGACCCTACAGCGAACACTGAAGCTTTCTTT.